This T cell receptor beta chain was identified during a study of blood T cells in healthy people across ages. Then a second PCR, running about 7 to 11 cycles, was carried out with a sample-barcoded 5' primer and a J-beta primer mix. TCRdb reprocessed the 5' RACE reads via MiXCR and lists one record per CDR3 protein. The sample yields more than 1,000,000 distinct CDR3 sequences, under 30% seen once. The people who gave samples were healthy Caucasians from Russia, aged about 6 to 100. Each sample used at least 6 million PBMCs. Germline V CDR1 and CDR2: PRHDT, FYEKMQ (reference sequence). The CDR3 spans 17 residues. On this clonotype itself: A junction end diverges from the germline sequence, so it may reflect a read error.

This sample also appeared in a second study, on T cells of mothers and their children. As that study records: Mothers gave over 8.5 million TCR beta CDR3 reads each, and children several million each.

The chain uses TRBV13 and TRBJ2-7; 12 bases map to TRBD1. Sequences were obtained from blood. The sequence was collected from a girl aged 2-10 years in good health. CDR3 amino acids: CASRLGTGGENGDEQYF. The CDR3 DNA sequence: TGTGCCAGCAGGTTAGGGACAGGGGGCGAGAACGGTGACGAGCAGTACTTC.